The 16 T cell receptor beta chains below all came from one sample that was sequenced in a study of T-cell reconstitution after alpha-beta-depleted transplantation in children. TCRbeta library preparation incorporated unique molecular identifiers. TCRdb re-derived calls from the PCR reads in MiXCR, one entry per CDR3 protein. The table records under 350,000 distinct CDR3 sequences, 9.9% of them present only once. The specimen was PBMCs from the stem cell graft donor, collected from the stem cell graft. Receptor source: a human donor who donated a stem cell graft to a child with SCID.

V usage is TRBV7-6 and J usage is TRBJ1-1; TRBD1 is a possible D gene (6 bases). CDR3 size: 14 residues. The V and J ends lost 6 bases and 3 bases respectively, with 14 bases between them. Germline values: CDR1 SGHVS, CDR2 FNYEAQ. This chain's CDR3 is CASSQSAGDTEAFF. CDR3 DNA sequence: TGTGCCAGCAGTCAATCGGCAGGGGACACTGAAGCTTTCTTT.

The gene calls are TRBV6-6 and TRBJ1-1; D is unclear. CDR1 and CDR2 (germline): MNHNY, SVGAGI (reference sequence). The CDR3 has 14 amino acids. The V end lost 0 bases, the J end lost 6 bases, and 11 bases lay between the germline ends. The CDR3 coding sequence is TGTGCCAGCAGTTACTCCCCCCTTCCCGCTGAAGCTTTCTTT. Translating it yields CASSYSPLPAEAFF.

This clonotype was detected a few times. The V and J genes are TRBV6-1 and TRBJ2-5; tentative D call: TRBD1 (5 bases). Trimming left V 6 bases short and J 3 bases short, with 14 bases between. The germline gives CDR1 MNHNS, CDR2 SASEGT. The CDR3 loop spans 14 amino acids. The CDR3 nucleotides are TGTGCCAGCAGCCTCCTGGACACCAAAGAGACCCAGTACTTC. It yields the protein CASSLLDTKETQYF.

This clonotype came up a few times. The V and J genes are TRBV7-8 and TRBJ2-7; D gene unclear. The CDR3 has 15 amino acids. Germline V CDR1 and CDR2: SGHVS, FQNEAQ. Trimming shortened V by 1 base and J by 0 bases, and 10 bases separated the two germline ends. The CDR3, as DNA: TGTGCCAGCAGCTTAGGTTTTCTTAGCTCCTACGAGCAGTACTTC. Its protein is CASSLGFLSSYEQYF.

This clonotype has at least ten counts. In DNA form, the CDR3 reads TGTGCCAGCAAGGACAGGGAGCTCACCGGGGAGCTGTTTTTT. Protein product: CASKDRELTGELFF. V gene TRBV19 combines with J gene TRBJ2-2, with 8 bases lining up with TRBD1. With 9 bases clipped from V and 4 bases from J, the junction kept 7 bases outside the gene matches. CDR3 size: 14 residues. Germline CDR1 is LNHDA and CDR2 is SQIVND (reference sequence).

This clonotype was observed a few times. The V gene is TRBV5-5, the J gene TRBJ2-7, with 9 bases lining up with TRBD1. The CDR3 has 13 amino acids. Trimming at V came to 4 bases and at J to 5 bases, leaving 4 bases not matched to a gene. CDR1 is SGHKS, CDR2 YYEKEE, per germline (reference sequence). The CDR3 loop reads CASSTGTGNEQYF. The CDR3 nucleotides are TGTGCCAGCAGCACCGGGACAGGGAACGAGCAGTACTTC.

A few counts support this clonotype. The chain recombines TRBV4-2 with TRBJ1-6; D possibly corresponds to TRBD1 (6 bases). CDR1 and CDR2 from the germline V gene are LGHNA and YNFKEQ. The CDR3 sequence is 16 residues long. Trimming shortened V by 1 base and J by 8 bases, and 15 bases separated the two germline ends. The CDR3 spells CASSQALNRADSPLHF. The DNA for the CDR3 is TGTGCCAGCAGCCAAGCCTTGAACAGGGCGGATTCACCCCTCCACTTT.

This clonotype was recorded many times. V and J are TRBV6-5 and TRBJ2-2; TRBD1 matches at 10 bases. This CDR3 has 15 residues. V was pared by 3 bases and J by 6 bases, with 4 bases of the junction left unmatched. The germline V gene has CDR1 MNHEY and CDR2 SVGAGI. The CDR3 sequence: CASSYGTGESGELFF. CDR3 DNA sequence: TGTGCCAGCAGTTATGGGACAGGGGAGTCCGGGGAGCTGTTTTTT.

This clonotype was found a few times. The chain recombines TRBV5-1 with TRBJ2-5; D not certain. The CDR3 spans 15 residues. The V end was cut by 1 base, the J end by 5 bases, with 15 bases between. Germline V CDR1 and CDR2: SGHRS, YFSETQ. The CDR3, as DNA: TGCGCCAGCAGCTTGAAAGACCCTCGTCGCGAGACCCAGTACTTC. This translates into CASSLKDPRRETQYF.

This clonotype was counted many times. The rearrangement joins TRBV2 to TRBJ2-3; D gene ambiguous. The CDR3 loop spans 14 amino acids. Trimming took 1 base from V and 6 from J, leaving 11 bases between them. Germline V gene data show CDR1 as SNHLY and CDR2 as FYNNEI. This chain's CDR3 is CASSEGAQPDTQYF. CDR3 bases: TGTGCCAGCAGTGAAGGGGCCCAGCCGGATACGCAGTATTTT.

This clonotype was detected a few times. J is TRBJ2-3 and V is TRBV5-1, with D possibly being TRBD1 (6 bases). Trimming took off 2 bases at V and 1 base at J, with 17 bases between the two ends. CDR3 length: 17 amino acids. The germline V gene encodes CDR1 SGHRS and CDR2 YFSETQ. The CDR3 bases are TGCGCCAGCAGCTTACTTCCCGCAGGGGCCGGCACAGATACGCAGTATTTT. Protein sequence: CASSLLPAGAGTDTQYF.

Only a few counts were recorded for this clonotype. The rearrangement links TRBV5-1 to TRBJ2-3, with 9 nucleotides matching TRBD2. Germline CDR1 is SGHRS and CDR2 is YFSETQ. The CDR3 is 16 residues long. The V gene end was trimmed by 5 bases and the J gene end by 4 bases; junction bases not matched to a gene: 11. The CDR3 DNA follows: TGCGCCAGCAGATTTCTAAGCGGGGGGCCCTCAGATACGCAGTATTTT. It is translated as CASRFLSGGPSDTQYF. Full variable domain (missing parts from reference TRBV5-1 and TRBJ2-3): KAGVTQTPRYLIKTRGQQVTLSCSPISGHRSVSWYQQTPGQGLQFLFEYFSETQRNKGNFPGRFSGRQFSNSRSEMNVSTLELGDSALYLCASRFLSGGPSDTQYFGPGTRLTVL.

V usage is TRBV10-3 and J usage is TRBJ2-5; the D is unclear. The CDR3 is 15 amino acids. CDR1 and CDR2 from the germline V gene are ENHRY and SYGVKD. V gave up 5 bases and J gave up 4 bases, with 17 bases separating them. The CDR3 here is CAISRVGSSSETQYF. The CDR3 nucleotides are TGTGCCATCAGTCGTGTGGGATCTTCCTCAGAGACCCAGTACTTC.

This clonotype was seen a few times. The chain carries TRBV18 and TRBJ2-7; 8 nucleotides align to TRBD1. CDR1 and CDR2 (germline): KGHSH, LQKENI. The CDR3 is 14 amino acids. With V trimmed by 4 bases and J by 7 bases, 9 bases remained unmatched. CDR3 bases: TGTGCCAGCTCACTACGGACAGGGAGGAAGGAGCAGTACTTC. Residues: CASSLRTGRKEQYF.

This clonotype was seen more than once but under ten times. V gene TRBV12-3 or TRBV12-4 combines with J gene TRBJ2-1, with D perhaps TRBD1 or TRBD2 (6 bases each). Trimming pared 7 bases from V and 1 base from J, leaving 17 bases between. CDR3 length: 16 residues. The DNA for the CDR3 is TGTGCCAGCACCCCGGGGGCTAGCTATTCCTACAATGAGCAGTTCTTC. Protein: CASTPGASYSYNEQFF.

This sequence joins TRBV5-1 and TRBJ2-5; TRBD1 matches at 8 bases. From germline, CDR1 is SGHRS and CDR2 YFSETQ. This CDR3 is built from 14 residues. The V gene end was trimmed by 4 bases and the J gene end by 1 base; junction bases not matched to a gene: 3. The CDR3 here is CASSNRGSQETQYF. CDR3 sequence (DNA): TGCGCCAGCAGCAACAGGGGGAGCCAAGAGACCCAGTACTTC.